This T cell receptor beta chain is drawn from a study of T cell repertoires in cytomegalovirus infection (dated by TCRdb to the late 2010s). About the full investigation: Peptide stimulations targeted recently identified HLA-C-restricted CMV epitopes, whose presentation resists viral immunomodulation, together with well-studied HLA-B-restricted epitopes. Donor HLA type was relevant to the analysis, because carriage of CMV infection together with the matching HLA type was indicated by public TCR beta signatures.

General findings and caveats noted by the study authors: The ex vivo response was dominated by HLA-C-restricted CMV-specific TCR beta clonotypes, which also provided the single most frequent clonotype in two of eight donors. In both this cohort and an independent roughly 360-donor cohort, the cumulative frequency of public TCR beta family members distinguished carriers of CMV infection plus the relevant HLA type.

A remark on this clonotype: This receptor's antigen is unknown. No much larger clone exists at a distance of one base, and base qualities are not known.

For sequencing, an Illumina HiSeq 1500 was employed. TCRdb reanalyzed the raw reads on its own, using fastp at Q25 for trimming and MiXCR for clone calling, and kept in-frame beta chains. CDR3 protein duplicates are merged, each entry listing the most common genes and DNA. This sample lists approximately 1,000,000 distinct CDR3 sequences; approximately 30% were detected once. 10% to 15% of the sample belongs to the ten largest clones. The treatment or condition label corresponds to: in vitro stimulation with specific CMV peptide epitopes to enrich CMV-specific T cells. Sample: cultured CD8+ T cells from PBMCs, taken from culture after CMV antigen stimulation. This TCR came from a human donor in good health (CMV status not recorded). Some clones in this sample may be carry-over from other donors' samples.

The DNA is TGTGCCAGCACCTTTAGTATAGCAGAGAACACCGGGGAGCTGTTTTTT. Its protein reads: CASTFSIAENTGELFF. The rearranged chain carries TRBV7-9 and TRBJ2-2; the D gene is not confidently resolved. CDR1 SEHNR and CDR2 FQNEAQ were looked up in the germline V gene (reference sequence). The junction shows trimming of 7 bases on V and 1 base on J, plus 16 bases between the germline ends. The CDR3, from cysteine to phenylalanine, totals 16 residues. The read is trimmed to its CDR3 DNA, 48 bases read in frame from base 1.